The rows below give T cell receptor beta chains drawn from one sample of a study of T cells in Graves' hyperthyroidism and ophthalmopathy. TCRdb re-analysed the multiplex PCR reads in MiXCR, keeping a single row per CDR3 protein. The repertoire includes 250,000 to 400,000 distinct CDR3 sequences, about 13% of them detected once, and 34% sits in the top ten. Source material: blood. These receptors were taken from a woman aged 40-49 years with Graves' ophthalmopathy. The CDR3 runs from the conserved cysteine through the conserved F or W. D genes are given only for firm matches. Not all rows give a size; the values are once, few, many and, for expanded clones, a class.

-	TRBV28	-	TRBJ1-6	TGTGCCAGCAGCATAAGAGCGGATTCCTATAATTCACCCCTCCACTTT	CASSIRADSYNSPLHF
TRBD1	TRBV27	many	TRBJ1-1	TGTGCCAGCAGTCTCCACAGGGGCTCTGAAGCTTTCTTT	CASSLHRGSEAFF
-	TRBV2	many	TRBJ2-3	TGTGCCAGCAGTGAAGGGGCGGAATCCGATACGCAGTATTTT	CASSEGAESDTQYF
-	TRBV30	once	TRBJ1-1	TGTGCCTGGAGTGCAGGACAGAGCACTGAAGCTTTCTTT	CAWSAGQSTEAFF
TRBD2	TRBV2	many	TRBJ2-3	TGTGCCAGCAGTGAACTAGCGGGAGATACGCAGTATTTT	CASSELAGDTQYF
-	TRBV3-1	many	TRBJ1-5	TGTGCCAGCAGCCCCTACGCGGGCAATCAGCCCCAGCATTTT	CASSPYAGNQPQHF
-	TRBV13	few	TRBJ2-7	TGTGCCAGCACCTCGGGGAGGTCTACCTACGAGCAGTACTTC	CASTSGRSTYEQYF
TRBD2	TRBV11-2	many	TRBJ2-3	TGTGCCAGCAGTGTAGCGGGAGAGTCAGATACGCAGTATTTT	CASSVAGESDTQYF
-	TRBV20-1	few	TRBJ2-3	TGCAGTGCTCGACGTGACTGGCCTTGGGTAGATACGCAGTATTTT	CSARRDWPWVDTQYF
TRBD2	TRBV24-1	-	TRBJ2-3	TGTGCCACCAGTGATTTTTATGGGACTAGCGGGGGGGCCACAGATACGCAGTATTTT	CATSDFYGTSGGATDTQYF
-	TRBV6-1	many	TRBJ2-1	TGTGCCAGCAGTGCCACAGGGTTCAATGAGCAGTTCTTC	CASSATGFNEQFF
-	TRBV9	-	TRBJ1-1	TGTGCCAGCAGCGCGCATGGACAGCGTGAAGCTTTCTTT	CASSAHGQREAFF
TRBD2	TRBV6-2/TRBV6-3	many	TRBJ2-2	TGTGCCAGCAGTAACGGACTAGCGGGAGTAACCGGGGAGCTGTTTTTT	CASSNGLAGVTGELFF
TRBD1	TRBV6-5	many	TRBJ1-2	TGTGCCAGCAGTTACGGGGGACAGCGCTATGTTGGCTACACCTTC	CASSYGGQRYVGYTF
-	TRBV20-1	many	TRBJ1-1	TGCAGTGCGGACGTAGAGGTCGGGAGGTGGCAGACGGGTGCTGAAGCTTTCTTT	CSADVEVGRWQTGAEAFF
-	TRBV6-1	many	TRBJ2-3	TGTGCCAGCAGGTTTGACTACACAGATACGCAGTATTTT	CASRFDYTDTQYF
TRBD2	TRBV7-2	many	TRBJ2-1	TGTGCCAGCAGCTTACGACTAGCGGGGATGAGCTCCTACAATGAGCAGTTCTTC	CASSLRLAGMSSYNEQFF
-	TRBV20-1	few	TRBJ1-2	TGCAGTGCTCAAAGACAGAGCTATGGCTACACCTTC	CSAQRQSYGYTF
-	TRBV27	many	TRBJ1-2	TGTGCCAGCAGTTTATCCGCGGGGTATGGCTACACCTTC	CASSLSAGYGYTF
TRBD1	TRBV24-1	-	TRBJ1-3	TGTGCCACCAGTGATTCGGGACAGCACACCATATATTTT	CATSDSGQHTIYF
-	TRBV6-2/TRBV6-3	many	TRBJ2-7	TGTGCCAGCAGTTCACAACCCTACGAGCAGTACTTC	CASSSQPYEQYF
-	TRBV19	many	TRBJ2-3	TGTGCCAGTAGTATTGGAGGCTACGCAACAGATACGCAGTATTTT	CASSIGGYATDTQYF
TRBD1	TRBV6-1	-	TRBJ1-6	TGTGCCAGCAGTCTGACAGGGGATCAGCGGAATTCACCCCTCCACTTT	CASSLTGDQRNSPLHF
-	TRBV7-8	many	TRBJ1-1	TGTGCCAGCAGCCCCCGCGGGACGGTGAACACTGAAGCTTTCTTT	CASSPRGTVNTEAFF
TRBD1	TRBV7-2	few	TRBJ2-7	TGTGCCAGCAGTTTCACTCCGGGACAGGGGTACGAGCAGTACTTC	CASSFTPGQGYEQYF
TRBD1	TRBV7-9	large	TRBJ2-7	TGTGCCAGCAGCTGGAACAGGGGCTCCTACGAGCAGTACTTC	CASSWNRGSYEQYF
-	TRBV20-1	-	TRBJ2-7	TGCAGTGCTAGGAGGGTCTTCAACGAGCAGTACTTC	CSARRVFNEQYF
-	TRBV4-1	-	TRBJ2-5	TGCGCCAGCAGCCAAGAAGGAGGGGATGGGGAGACCCAGTACTTC	CASSQEGGDGETQYF
-	TRBV5-1	many	TRBJ1-2	TGCGCCAGCAGCTTGGGGATGAACTATGGCTACACCTTC	CASSLGMNYGYTF
TRBD2	TRBV24-1	many	TRBJ2-1	TGTGCCACCAGTGATTTGAGTACTAGCGGGAGACTTCAGCAGTTCTTC	CATSDLSTSGRLQQFF
-	TRBV29-1	many	TRBJ2-5	TGCAGCGGACGCTGGGGGATTCAGGGTAGTTCAGGGACCCAGTACTTC	CSGRWGIQGSSGTQYF
-	TRBV20-1	-	TRBJ2-7	TGCAGTGCCAGATCCGGGACGGTTGCTTTTAGCTCCTACGAGCAGTACTTC	CSARSGTVAFSSYEQYF
TRBD1	TRBV27	many	TRBJ2-7	TGTGCCAGCACCTCAACAGGGACAGGGCGAGAGCAGTACTTC	CASTSTGTGREQYF